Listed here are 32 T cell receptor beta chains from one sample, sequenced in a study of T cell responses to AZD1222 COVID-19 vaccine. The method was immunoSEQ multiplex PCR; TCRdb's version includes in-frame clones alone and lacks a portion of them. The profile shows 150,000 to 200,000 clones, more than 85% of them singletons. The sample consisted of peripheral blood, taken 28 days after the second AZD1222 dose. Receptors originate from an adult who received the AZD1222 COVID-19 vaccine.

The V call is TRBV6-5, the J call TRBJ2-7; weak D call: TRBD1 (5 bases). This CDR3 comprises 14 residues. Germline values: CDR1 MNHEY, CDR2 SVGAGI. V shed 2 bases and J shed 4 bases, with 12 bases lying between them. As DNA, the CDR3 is TGTGCCAGCAGTTACGGGGCCGACAAGTACGAGCAGTACTTC. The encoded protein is CASSYGADKYEQYF.

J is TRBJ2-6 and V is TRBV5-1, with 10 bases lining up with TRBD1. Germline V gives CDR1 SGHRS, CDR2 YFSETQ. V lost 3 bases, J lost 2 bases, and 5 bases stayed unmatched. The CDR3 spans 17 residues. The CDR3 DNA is TGCGCCAGCAGCTCAGGACAGGGGGGCACTGGGGCCAACGTCCTGACTTTC. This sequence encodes CASSSGQGGTGANVLTF.

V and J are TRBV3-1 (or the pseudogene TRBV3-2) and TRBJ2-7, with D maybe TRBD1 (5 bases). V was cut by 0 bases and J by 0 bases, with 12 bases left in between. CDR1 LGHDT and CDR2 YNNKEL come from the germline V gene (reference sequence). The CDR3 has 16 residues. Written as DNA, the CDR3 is TGTGCCAGCAGCCAAGAAAGGGGTAGGGGCTCCTACGAGCAGTACTTC. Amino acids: CASSQERGRGSYEQYF.

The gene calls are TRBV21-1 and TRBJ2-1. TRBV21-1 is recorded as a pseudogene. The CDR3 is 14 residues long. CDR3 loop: CASSKPDGYNEQFF. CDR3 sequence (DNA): TGTGCCAGCAGCAAACCCGACGGCTACAATGAGCAGTTCTTC.

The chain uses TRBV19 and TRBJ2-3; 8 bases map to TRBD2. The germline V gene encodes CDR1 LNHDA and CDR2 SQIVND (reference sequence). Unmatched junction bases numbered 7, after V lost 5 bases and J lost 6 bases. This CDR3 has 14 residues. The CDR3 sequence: CASSLAGSRDTQYF. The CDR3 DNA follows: TGTGCCAGTAGTTTAGCGGGATCGCGGGATACGCAGTATTTT.

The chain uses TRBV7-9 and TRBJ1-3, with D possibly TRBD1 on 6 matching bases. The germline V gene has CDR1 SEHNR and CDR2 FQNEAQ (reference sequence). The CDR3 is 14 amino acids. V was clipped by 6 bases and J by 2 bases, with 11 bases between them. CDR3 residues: CASRHTGPGNTIYF. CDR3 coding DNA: TGTGCCAGCAGACACACAGGGCCTGGAAACACCATATATTTT.

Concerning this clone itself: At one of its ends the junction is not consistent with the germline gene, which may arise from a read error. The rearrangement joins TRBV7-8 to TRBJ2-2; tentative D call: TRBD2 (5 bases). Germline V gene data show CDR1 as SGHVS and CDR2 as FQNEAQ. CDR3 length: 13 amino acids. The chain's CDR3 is CASSFSYTGKLFF. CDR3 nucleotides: TGTGCCAGCAGCTTCAGCTACACCGGGAAGCTGTTTTTT.

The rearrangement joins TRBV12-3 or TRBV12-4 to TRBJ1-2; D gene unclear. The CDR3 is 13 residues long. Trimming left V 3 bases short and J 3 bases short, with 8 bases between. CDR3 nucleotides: TGTGCCAGCAGTTTGTTAATTGACTATGGCTACACCTTC. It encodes CASSLLIDYGYTF.

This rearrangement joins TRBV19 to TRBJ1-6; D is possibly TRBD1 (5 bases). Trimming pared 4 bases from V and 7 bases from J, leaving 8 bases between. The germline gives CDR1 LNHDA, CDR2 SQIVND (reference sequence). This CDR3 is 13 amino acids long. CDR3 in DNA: TGTGCCAGTAGTACCCGGGACAATTCACCCCTCCACTTT. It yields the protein CASSTRDNSPLHF.

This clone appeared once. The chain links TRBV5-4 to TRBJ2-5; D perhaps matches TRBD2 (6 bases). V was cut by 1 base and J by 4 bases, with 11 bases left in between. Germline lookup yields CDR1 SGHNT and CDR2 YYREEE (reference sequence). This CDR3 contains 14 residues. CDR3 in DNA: TGTGCCAGCAGCTTGCGGGGAGGTGGAGAGACCCAGTACTTC. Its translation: CASSLRGGGETQYF.

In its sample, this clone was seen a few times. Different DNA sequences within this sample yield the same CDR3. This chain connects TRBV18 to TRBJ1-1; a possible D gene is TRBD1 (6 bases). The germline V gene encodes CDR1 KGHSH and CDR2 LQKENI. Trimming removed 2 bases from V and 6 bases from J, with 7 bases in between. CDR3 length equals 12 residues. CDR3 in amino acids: CASSPRTAEAFF. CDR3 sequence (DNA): TGTGCCAGCTCACCAAGGACAGCTGAAGCTTTCTTT. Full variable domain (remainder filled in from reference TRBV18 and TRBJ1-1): NAGVMQNPRHLVRRRGQEARLRCSPMKGHSHVYWYRQLPEEGLKFMVYLQKENIIDESGMPKERFSAEFPKEGPSILRIQQVVRGDSAAYFCASSPRTAEAFFGQGTRLTVV.

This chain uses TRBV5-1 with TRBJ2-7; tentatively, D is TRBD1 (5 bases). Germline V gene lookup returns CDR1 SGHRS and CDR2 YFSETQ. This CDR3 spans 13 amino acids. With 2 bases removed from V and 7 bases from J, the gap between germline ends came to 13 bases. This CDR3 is CASSFSPNREQYF. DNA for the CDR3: TGCGCCAGCAGCTTCTCCCCAAACAGGGAGCAGTACTTC.

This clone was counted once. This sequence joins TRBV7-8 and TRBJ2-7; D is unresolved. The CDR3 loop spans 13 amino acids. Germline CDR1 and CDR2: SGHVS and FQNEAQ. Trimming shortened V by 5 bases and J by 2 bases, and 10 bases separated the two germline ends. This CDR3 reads CASSPRLTYEQYF. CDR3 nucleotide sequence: TGTGCCAGCAGCCCCCGACTGACCTACGAGCAGTACTTC.

CDR3 residues: CASSEGPGTYEQYF. The CDR3 DNA reads TGTGCCAGCAGTGAAGGACCCGGGACCTACGAGCAGTACTTC. The chain has TRBV6-1 and TRBJ2-7, with D tentatively TRBD2 (5 bases). V was trimmed by 1 base and J by 2 bases, leaving 9 bases between them. Germline CDR1 is MNHNS and CDR2 is SASEGT. There are 14 residues in the CDR3.

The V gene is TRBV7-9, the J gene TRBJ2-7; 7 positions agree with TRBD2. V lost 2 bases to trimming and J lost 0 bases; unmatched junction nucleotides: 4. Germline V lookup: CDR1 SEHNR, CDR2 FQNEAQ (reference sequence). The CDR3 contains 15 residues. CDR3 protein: CASSLTAGSSYEQYF. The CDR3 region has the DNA TGTGCCAGCAGCTTAACAGCGGGGAGCTCCTACGAGCAGTACTTC. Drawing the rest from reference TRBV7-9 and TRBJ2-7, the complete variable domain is DTGVSQNPRHKITKRGQNVTFRCDPISEHNRLYWYRQTLGQGPEFLTYFQNEAQLEKSRLLSDRFSAERPKGSFSTLEIQRTEQGDSAMYLCASSLTAGSSYEQYFGPGTRLTVT.

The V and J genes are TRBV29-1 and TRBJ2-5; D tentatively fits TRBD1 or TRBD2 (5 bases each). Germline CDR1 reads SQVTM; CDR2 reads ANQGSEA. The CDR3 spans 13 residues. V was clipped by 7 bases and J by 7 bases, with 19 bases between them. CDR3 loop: CSALVNRDGTQYF. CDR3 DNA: TGCAGCGCTCTTGTAAACCGGGACGGGACCCAGTACTTC. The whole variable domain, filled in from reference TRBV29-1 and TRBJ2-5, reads SAVISQKPSRDICQRGTSLTIQCQVDSQVTMMFWYRQQPGQSLTLIATANQGSEATYESGFVIDKFPISRPNLTFSTLTVSNMSPEDSSIYLCSALVNRDGTQYFGPGTRLLVL.

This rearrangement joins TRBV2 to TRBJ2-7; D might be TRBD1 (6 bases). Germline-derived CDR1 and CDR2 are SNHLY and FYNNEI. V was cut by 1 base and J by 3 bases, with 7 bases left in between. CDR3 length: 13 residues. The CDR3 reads CASSEGTVYEQYF. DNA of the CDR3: TGTGCCAGCAGTGAAGGGACAGTCTACGAGCAGTACTTC.

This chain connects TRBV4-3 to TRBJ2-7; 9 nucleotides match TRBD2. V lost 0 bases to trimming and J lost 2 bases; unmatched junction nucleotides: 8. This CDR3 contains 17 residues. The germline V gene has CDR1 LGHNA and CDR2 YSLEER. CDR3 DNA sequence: TGCGCCAGCAGCCAAGATCACTTAGCGGGGGCAGCCTACGAGCAGTACTTC. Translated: CASSQDHLAGAAYEQYF.

The CDR3 coding sequence is TGTGCCAGCTCTCCCGGGGAGGGACGGACCCAGTACTTC. Translating gives CASSPGEGRTQYF. The chain employs TRBV18 and TRBJ2-5, with TRBD2 matching 7 bases. The CDR3 has 13 amino acids. V lost 6 bases, J lost 7 bases, and 8 bases stayed unmatched. Germline V lookup: CDR1 KGHSH, CDR2 LQKENI.

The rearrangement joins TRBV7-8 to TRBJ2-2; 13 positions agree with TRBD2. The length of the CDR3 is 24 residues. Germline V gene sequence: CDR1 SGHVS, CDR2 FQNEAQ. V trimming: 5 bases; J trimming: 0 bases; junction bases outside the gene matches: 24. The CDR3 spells CASSPITTTSMGLAGLANTGELFF. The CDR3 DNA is TGTGCCAGCAGCCCCATTACCACGACCTCGATGGGACTAGCGGGACTTGCGAACACCGGGGAGCTGTTTTTT.

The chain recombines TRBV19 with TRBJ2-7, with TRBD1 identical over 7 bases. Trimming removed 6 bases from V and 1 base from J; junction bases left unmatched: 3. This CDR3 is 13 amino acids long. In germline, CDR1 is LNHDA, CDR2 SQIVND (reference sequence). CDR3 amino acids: CASRGRGSYEQYF. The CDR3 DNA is TGTGCCAGTAGAGGCAGGGGGTCCTACGAGCAGTACTTC.

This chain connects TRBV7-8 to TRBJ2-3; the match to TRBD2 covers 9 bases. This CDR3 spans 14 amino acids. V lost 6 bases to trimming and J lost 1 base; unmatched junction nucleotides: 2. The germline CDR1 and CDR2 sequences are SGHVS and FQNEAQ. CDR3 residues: CASSLAGRTDTQYF. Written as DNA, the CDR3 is TGTGCCAGCAGTCTAGCGGGACGCACAGATACGCAGTATTTT.

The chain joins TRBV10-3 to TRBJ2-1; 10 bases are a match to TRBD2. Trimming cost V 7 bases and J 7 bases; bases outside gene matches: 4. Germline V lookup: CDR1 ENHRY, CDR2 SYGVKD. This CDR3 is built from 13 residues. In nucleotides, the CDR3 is TGTGCCATCACCGGACTAGCGGAGAATGAGCAGTTCTTC. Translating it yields CAITGLAENEQFF.

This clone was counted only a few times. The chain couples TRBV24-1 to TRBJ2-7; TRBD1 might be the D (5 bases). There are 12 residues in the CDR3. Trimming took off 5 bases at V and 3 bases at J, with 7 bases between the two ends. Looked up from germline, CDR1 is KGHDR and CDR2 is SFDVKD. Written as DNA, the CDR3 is TGTGCCACCAGTGCCAGGGTCTACGAGCAGTACTTC. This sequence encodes CATSARVYEQYF.

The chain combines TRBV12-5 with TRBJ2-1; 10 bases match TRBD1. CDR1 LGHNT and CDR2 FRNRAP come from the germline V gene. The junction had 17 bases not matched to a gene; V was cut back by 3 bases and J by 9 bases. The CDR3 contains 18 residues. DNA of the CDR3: TGTGCTAGTGGTTTTCGCACCGGGACAGGGGACCTCCGTATTGAGCAGTTCTTC. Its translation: CASGFRTGTGDLRIEQFF.

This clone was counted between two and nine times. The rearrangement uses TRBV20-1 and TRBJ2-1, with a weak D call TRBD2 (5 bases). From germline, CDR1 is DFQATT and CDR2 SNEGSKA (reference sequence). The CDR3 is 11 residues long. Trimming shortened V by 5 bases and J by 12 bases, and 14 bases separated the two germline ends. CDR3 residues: CSAALPAGQFF. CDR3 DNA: TGCAGTGCTGCCTTACCGGCGGGGCAGTTCTTC.

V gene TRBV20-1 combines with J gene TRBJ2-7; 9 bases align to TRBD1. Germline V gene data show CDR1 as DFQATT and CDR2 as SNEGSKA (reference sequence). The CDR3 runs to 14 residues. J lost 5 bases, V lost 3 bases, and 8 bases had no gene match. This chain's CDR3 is CSASIRTGVHEQYF. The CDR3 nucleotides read TGCAGTGCTAGTATTAGGACAGGGGTCCACGAGCAGTACTTC.

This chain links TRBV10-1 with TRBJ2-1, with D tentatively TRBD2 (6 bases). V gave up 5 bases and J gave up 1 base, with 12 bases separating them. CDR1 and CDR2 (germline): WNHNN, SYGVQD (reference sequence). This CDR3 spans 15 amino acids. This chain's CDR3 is CASSPAGRSYNEQFF. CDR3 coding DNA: TGCGCCAGCAGTCCGGCGGGGCGGTCCTACAATGAGCAGTTCTTC.

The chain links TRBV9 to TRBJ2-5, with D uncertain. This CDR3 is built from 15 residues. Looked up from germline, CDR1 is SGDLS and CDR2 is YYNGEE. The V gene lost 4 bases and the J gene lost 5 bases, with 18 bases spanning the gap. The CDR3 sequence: CASSSGPPPMETQYF. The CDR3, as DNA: TGTGCCAGCAGCTCCGGGCCTCCACCCATGGAGACCCAGTACTTC.

CDR3 amino acids: CASSQKGLAYGYTF. The CDR3 bases are TGTGCCAGCAGCCAAAAAGGGCTCGCCTATGGCTACACCTTC. The rearrangement uses TRBV5-4 and TRBJ1-2; no reliable D call. The CDR3 contains 14 residues. V shed 4 bases and J shed 4 bases, with 14 bases lying between them. The germline gives CDR1 SGHNT, CDR2 YYREEE (reference sequence). Variable domain in full (rest from reference TRBV5-4 and TRBJ1-2): ETGVTQSPTHLIKTRGQQVTLRCSSQSGHNTVSWYQQALGQGPQFIFQYYREEENGRGNFPPRFSGLQFPNYSSELNVNALELDDSALYLCASSQKGLAYGYTFGSGTRLTVV.

In DNA, the CDR3 is TGTGCCAGCAGTTACTCGACCAAGAACACCGGGGAGCTGTTTTTT. Translated: CASSYSTKNTGELFF. The chain uses TRBV6-5 and TRBJ2-2; D not resolved. The CDR3 runs to 15 residues. Germline CDR1 and CDR2: MNHEY and SVGAGI. V gave up 0 bases and J gave up 1 base, with 6 bases separating them.

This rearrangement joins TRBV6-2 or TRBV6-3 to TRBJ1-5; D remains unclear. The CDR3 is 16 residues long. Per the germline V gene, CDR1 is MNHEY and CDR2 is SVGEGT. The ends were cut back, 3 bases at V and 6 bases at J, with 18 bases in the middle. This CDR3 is CASSYSGGVPAQPQHF. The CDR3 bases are TGTGCCAGCAGTTATTCTGGCGGCGTTCCAGCTCAGCCCCAGCATTTT.